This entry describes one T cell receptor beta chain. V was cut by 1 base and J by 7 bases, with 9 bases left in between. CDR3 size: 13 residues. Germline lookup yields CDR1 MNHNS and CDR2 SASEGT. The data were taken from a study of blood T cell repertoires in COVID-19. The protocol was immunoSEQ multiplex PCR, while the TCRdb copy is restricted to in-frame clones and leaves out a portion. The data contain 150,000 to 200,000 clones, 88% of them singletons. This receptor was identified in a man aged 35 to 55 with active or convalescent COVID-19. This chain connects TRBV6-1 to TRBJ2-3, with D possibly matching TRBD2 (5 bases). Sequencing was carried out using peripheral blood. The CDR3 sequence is CASSEGAGYTQYF. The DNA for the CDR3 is TGTGCCAGCAGTGAAGGTGCGGGCTATACGCAGTATTTT.